What follows are 2 T cell receptor beta chains derived from one specimen sequenced in a study of cytomegalovirus exposure and HLA in healthy donors (dated by TCRdb to the late 2010s). Library method: the immunoSEQ multiplex PCR assay. Here the immuneACCESS table is served through TCRdb, limited to in-frame sequences with V and J called. Missing clones are a known gap in these copies; in checked studies unresolved V genes cover under half, and the rest lacks a known reason. The sample has 350,000 or so clones on record, roughly 89% of them singletons. The ten largest clones capture around 0.8% of the sample. Input material: PBMCs. The receptors derive from a woman under 30 in good health and CMV-seronegative.

The table lists this clone with a few counts. The chain has TRBV2 and TRBJ2-5, with 10 nucleotides matching TRBD2. Germline V lookup: CDR1 SNHLY, CDR2 FYNNEI. The CDR3 totals 13 residues. The junction had 0 bases not matched to a gene; V was cut back by 4 bases and J by 4 bases. The CDR3: CASSGLAGETQYF. CDR3 sequence (DNA): TGTGCCAGCAGTGGACTAGCGGGAGAGACCCAGTACTTC.

About this clone itself: The junction departs from the called germline gene at one end, perhaps through a read error. Other DNA sequences within the sample encode an identical CDR3. V usage is TRBV27 and J usage is TRBJ1-2; D unclear. Germline V gives CDR1 MNHEY, CDR2 SMNVEV (reference sequence). The CDR3 is 13 amino acids. The CDR3 sequence is CASSLMAHYGYTF. In DNA, the CDR3 is TGTGCCAGCAGTTTAATGGCCCACTATGGCTATACCTTC.